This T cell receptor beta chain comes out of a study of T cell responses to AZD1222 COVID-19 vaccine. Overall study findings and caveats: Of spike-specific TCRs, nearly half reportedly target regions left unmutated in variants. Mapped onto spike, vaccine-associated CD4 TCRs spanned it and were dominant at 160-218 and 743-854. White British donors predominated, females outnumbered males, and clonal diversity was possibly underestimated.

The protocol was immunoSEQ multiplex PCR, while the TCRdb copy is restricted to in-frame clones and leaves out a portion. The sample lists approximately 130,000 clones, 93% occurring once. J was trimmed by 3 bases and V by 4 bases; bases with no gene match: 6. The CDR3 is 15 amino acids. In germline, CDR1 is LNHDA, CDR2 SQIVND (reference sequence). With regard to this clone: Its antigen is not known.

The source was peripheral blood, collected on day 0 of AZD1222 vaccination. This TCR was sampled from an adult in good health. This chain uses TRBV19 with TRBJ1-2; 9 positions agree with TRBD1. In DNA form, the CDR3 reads TGTGCCAGTAGTACGCCGGGACAGGGTGACTATGGCTACACCTTC. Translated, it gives CASSTPGQGDYGYTF.